One and the same sample provided the 30 T cell receptor beta chains below, sequenced in a study of blood T cell repertoires in COVID-19. Here immunoSEQ multiplex PCR was the method, and the copy in TCRdb shows in-frame clones only, minus some. The table includes a few hundred thousand clones, about 89% detected once. Sequencing input: PBMCs or T cells enriched from blood (not recorded which). The receptors were sampled from a woman in her 30s who had recovered from COVID-19.

This chain connects TRBV4-1 to TRBJ1-2, with D uncertain. The CDR3 covers 14 residues. Germline V lookup: CDR1 MGHRA, CDR2 YSYEKL. Trimming took 6 bases from V and 3 from J, leaving 14 bases between them. CDR3: CASRQTGLDYGYTF. As DNA, the CDR3 is TGCGCCAGCAGACAGACGGGGTTGGACTATGGCTACACCTTC.

The chain combines TRBV30 with TRBJ2-5, with D perhaps TRBD2 (6 bases). Trimming stripped 1 base from V and 2 bases from J, with 14 bases between. CDR3 length equals 15 residues. Germline CDR1 reads GTSNPN; CDR2 reads SVGIG (reference sequence). DNA for the CDR3: TGTGCCTGGAGTGCCCTACTAGCTCCTCAAGAGACCCAGTACTTC. Its protein product is CAWSALLAPQETQYF.

This sequence joins TRBV29-1 and TRBJ1-1, with D perhaps TRBD1 (6 bases). The CDR3 length is 13 residues. V lost 4 bases and J lost 4, with 13 bases in between. Germline V gene lookup returns CDR1 SQVTM and CDR2 ANQGSEA. CDR3 DNA sequence: TGCAGCGTTGGGACAGCGGGGGGCACTGAAGCTTTCTTT. Its protein is CSVGTAGGTEAFF.

The rearrangement uses TRBV7-2 and TRBJ1-4, with no clear D. Germline V gene lookup returns CDR1 SGHTA and CDR2 FQGNSA. This CDR3 region has 11 residues. Between the trimmed V and J ends, which lost 4 bases and 8 bases, there was a span of 5 bases. CDR3 region: CASSSREKLFF. CDR3 in DNA: TGTGCCAGCAGCTCTCGGGAAAAACTGTTTTTT.

The V call is TRBV27, the J call TRBJ2-2, with 12 bases matching TRBD1. The germline V gene has CDR1 MNHEY and CDR2 SMNVEV (reference sequence). J lost 6 bases, V lost 5 bases, and 16 bases had no gene match. There are 19 residues in the CDR3. CDR3 protein: CASSPSHSPGQGAPGELFF. The CDR3 DNA is TGTGCCAGCAGTCCATCACACTCACCGGGACAGGGGGCCCCCGGGGAGCTGTTTTTT.

V gene TRBV6-6 combines with J gene TRBJ2-3, with D possibly TRBD2 on 5 matching bases. The CDR3 is 14 amino acids. Trimming pared 6 bases from V and 4 bases from J, leaving 14 bases between. Germline assignment: CDR1 MNHNY and CDR2 SVGAGI (reference sequence). CDR3 nucleotide sequence: TGTGCCAGCAGCTTTACTAGGTTGTCAGATACGCAGTATTTT. Its translation is CASSFTRLSDTQYF.

This rearrangement joins TRBV6-5 to TRBJ1-1, with 8 bases lining up with TRBD1. The CDR3 is 16 amino acids. J lost 5 bases, V lost 6 bases, and 14 bases had no gene match. The germline V gene has CDR1 MNHEY and CDR2 SVGAGI. CDR3 sequence: CASRYTGGRLRTEAFF. The CDR3 nucleotides are TGTGCCAGCAGGTACACAGGGGGACGGTTACGGACTGAAGCTTTCTTT.

The chain carries TRBV25-1 and TRBJ1-1, with D possibly TRBD1 on 6 matching bases. The CDR3 totals 14 residues. From germline, CDR1 is MGHDK and CDR2 SYGVNS. V lost 5 bases to trimming and J lost 4 bases, with 14 bases between them. The CDR3 spells CASSSYRDGTEAFF. Here the CDR3 DNA reads TGTGCCAGCAGTTCCTACAGGGATGGCACTGAAGCTTTCTTT.

The sample holds a few counts of this clone. V is TRBV10-1 and J is TRBJ2-7; D might be TRBD2 (6 bases). Germline V CDR1 and CDR2: WNHNN, SYGVQD (reference sequence). Trimming removed 6 bases at V and 3 bases at J, with 21 bases between. The CDR3 is 16 residues long. The CDR3 sequence is CASSPFSAGGDYEQYF. For the CDR3, the DNA is TGCGCCAGCAGCCCTTTCTCTGCTGGCGGGGACTACGAGCAGTACTTC.

The chain is built from TRBV7-9 and TRBJ2-3; 9 bases are shared with TRBD2. The CDR3 covers 16 residues. Germline values: CDR1 SEHNR, CDR2 FQNEAQ (reference sequence). J lost 3 bases, V lost 1 base, and 5 bases had no gene match. The CDR3 DNA follows: TGTGCCAGCAGCTTAGGTAGCGGGAGTTCGACAGATACGCAGTATTTT. The encoded protein is CASSLGSGSSTDTQYF.

V is TRBV28 and J is TRBJ2-7; 11 bases are a match to TRBD2. The CDR3 extends over 18 amino acids. Germline V CDR1 and CDR2: MDHEN, SYDVKM. J lost 2 bases, V lost 0 bases, and 9 bases had no gene match. Written as DNA, the CDR3 is TGTGCCAGCAGTTTATGGACTAGCGGGATCCTCGGGGCCTACGAGCAGTACTTC. It yields the protein CASSLWTSGILGAYEQYF.

This sequence joins TRBV28 and TRBJ2-2; D remains ambiguous. Germline CDR1 reads MDHEN; CDR2 reads SYDVKM. V was shortened by 6 bases and J by 3 bases, with 11 bases between the two germline ends. The CDR3 has 14 amino acids. CDR3: CASRKSRDTGELFF. CDR3 nucleotide sequence: TGTGCCAGCAGAAAAAGTCGGGACACCGGGGAGCTGTTTTTT.

V and J are TRBV28 and TRBJ1-2; tentatively, D is TRBD1 (5 bases). Germline CDR1 reads MDHEN; CDR2 reads SYDVKM. V lost 3 bases and J lost 4, with 9 bases in between. This CDR3 is 13 amino acids long. Here the CDR3 reads CASSFDRVYGYTF. CDR3 DNA sequence: TGTGCCAGCAGTTTTGACAGAGTCTATGGCTACACCTTC.

The rearrangement links TRBV30 to TRBJ1-3; the match to TRBD1 covers 9 bases. This CDR3 has 19 amino acids. CDR1 is GTSNPN, CDR2 SVGIG, per germline (reference sequence). With 4 bases clipped from V and 2 bases from J, the junction kept 18 bases outside the gene matches. The CDR3 is CAWTKGTGLGWDPGNTIYF. CDR3 nucleotides: TGTGCCTGGACTAAAGGGACAGGGCTGGGTTGGGATCCTGGAAACACCATATATTTT.

This sequence joins TRBV27 and TRBJ1-5; 7 bases line up with TRBD1. The CDR3 has 13 amino acids. V lost 8 bases to trimming and J lost 5 bases; unmatched junction nucleotides: 6. Per germline, CDR1 MNHEY and CDR2 SMNVEV (reference sequence). CDR3 amino acids: CASGKGADQPQHF. In DNA form, the CDR3 reads TGTGCCAGCGGTAAGGGGGCAGATCAGCCCCAGCATTTT.

The chain joins TRBV5-6 to TRBJ1-2, with a possible D match to TRBD1 (6 bases). The CDR3 loop spans 14 amino acids. Germline CDR1 is SGHDT and CDR2 is YYEEEE. The germline V and J ends were trimmed by 1 base and 5 bases, with 12 bases remaining between them. The CDR3 spells CASSLLVTGYGYTF. CDR3 DNA sequence: TGTGCCAGCAGCTTGTTGGTGACAGGATATGGCTACACCTTC. Full variable domain (outside the CDR3, taken from reference TRBV5-6 and TRBJ1-2): DAGVTQSPTHLIKTRGQQVTLRCSPKSGHDTVSWYQQALGQGPQFIFQYYEEEERQRGNFPDRFSGHQFPNYSSELNVNALLLGDSALYLCASSLLVTGYGYTFGSGTRLTVV.

The V and J genes are TRBV4-2 and TRBJ1-1; 7 bases are shared with TRBD1. The ends lost 1 base at V and 1 base at J; junction bases unmatched: 0. This CDR3 contains 14 residues. Germline V CDR1 and CDR2: LGHNA, YNFKEQ. CDR3 protein: CASSQGDRNTEAFF. For the CDR3, the DNA is TGTGCCAGCAGCCAAGGGGACAGGAACACTGAAGCTTTCTTT.

This clone was detected once. The chain has TRBV7-9 and TRBJ2-1, with 7 positions matching TRBD2. The ends lost 5 bases at V and 7 bases at J; junction bases unmatched: 8. The germline CDR1 and CDR2 sequences are SEHNR and FQNEAQ (reference sequence). This CDR3 region has 14 residues. The DNA for the CDR3 is TGTGCCAGCAGCAGGCAGGGAGGGCCGAATGAGCAGTTCTTC. Translation: CASSRQGGPNEQFF.

This chain joins TRBV7-2 and TRBJ2-5; D not resolved. This CDR3 spans 12 amino acids. Per germline, CDR1 SGHTA and CDR2 FQGNSA. Trimming shortened V by 4 bases and J by 5 bases, and 8 bases separated the two germline ends. The DNA for the CDR3 is TGTGCCAGCAGCTCTGACTTGGAGACCCAGTACTTC. Translating it yields CASSSDLETQYF.

This clone has a handful of counts. The V and J genes are TRBV7-8 and TRBJ1-1; a weak D match, TRBD1 (5 bases). Trimming pared 8 bases from V and 0 bases from J, leaving 13 bases between. Germline V gene lookup returns CDR1 SGHVS and CDR2 FQNEAQ. The CDR3 totals 14 residues. The CDR3 DNA reads TGTGCCAGCGCTTCGGGGGAGATGAACACTGAAGCTTTCTTT. It yields the protein CASASGEMNTEAFF.

The chain has TRBV4-3 and TRBJ1-2; 7 nucleotides line up with TRBD1. The CDR3 length is 15 residues. Germline loops: CDR1 LGHNA, CDR2 YSLEER. V lost 0 bases and J lost 7; bases outside the gene matches: 8. CDR3 in DNA: TGCGCCAGCAGCCAAGAGGAGGGGGCGCATCTTGGCTACACCTTC. Its protein is CASSQEEGAHLGYTF.

For this clone: Likely a read error: the CDR3 ends without its conserved phenylalanine or tryptophan. Because the CDR3's place on the DNA is in doubt, the DNA is left out and the CDR3 is given as listed by TCRdb. This CDR3 is CASSQGWATYLWL. The rearrangement joins TRBV3-1 (or the pseudogene TRBV3-2) to TRBJ1-2; the table gives TRBD1 as D, unverified against the DNA. The CDR3 extends over 13 residues, inclusive of both ends. The germline gives CDR1 LGHDT, CDR2 YNNKEL (reference sequence).

This clone was detected a few times. This chain joins TRBV18 and TRBJ1-2; D is perhaps TRBD1 (6 bases). The V and J ends lost 4 bases and 1 base respectively, with 16 bases between them. The CDR3 contains 16 residues. Germline CDR1 is KGHSH and CDR2 is LQKENI. The CDR3 loop is CASSLNSRGNNYGYTF. The CDR3 bases are TGTGCCAGCTCACTAAATTCCAGGGGAAATAACTATGGCTACACCTTC. The whole variable domain, remainder taken from reference TRBV18 and TRBJ1-2, is NAGVMQNPRHLVRRRGQEARLRCSPMKGHSHVYWYRQLPEEGLKFMVYLQKENIIDESGMPKERFSAEFPKEGPSILRIQQVVRGDSAAYFCASSLNSRGNNYGYTFGSGTRLTVV.

The CDR3, as DNA: TGTGCCAGCAGCTCACAACAGGGGTACACTGAAGCTTTCTTT. Encoded protein: CASSSQQGYTEAFF. The chain carries TRBV5-5 and TRBJ1-1; TRBD1 agrees at 7 bases. Trimming cost V 3 bases and J 3 bases; bases outside gene matches: 5. Germline V CDR1 and CDR2: SGHKS, YYEKEE (reference sequence). The length of the CDR3 is 14 residues.

The chain has TRBV30 and TRBJ1-5; 9 bases fit TRBD1. After removal of 2 bases from V and 1 base from J, the junction contained 3 bases not matched to a gene. This CDR3 contains 15 residues. Looked up from germline, CDR1 is GTSNPN and CDR2 is SVGIG (reference sequence). CDR3 coding DNA: TGTGCCTGGAGTCCCGACAGGGGGAGCAATCAGCCCCAGCATTTT. It specifies CAWSPDRGSNQPQHF.

The gene calls are TRBV30 and TRBJ2-1, with a weak D call TRBD2 (5 bases). The germline V gene encodes CDR1 GTSNPN and CDR2 SVGIG (reference sequence). Trimming removed 3 bases at V and 10 bases at J, with 16 bases between. This CDR3 contains 13 residues. The CDR3 is CAWSWGANLEQFF. CDR3 in DNA: TGTGCCTGGAGCTGGGGAGCGAACCTAGAGCAGTTCTTC.

The chain combines TRBV30 with TRBJ1-5; a possible D gene is TRBD1 (5 bases). The V end lost 2 bases, the J end lost 4 bases, and 9 bases lay between the germline ends. Germline V gene data show CDR1 as GTSNPN and CDR2 as SVGIG (reference sequence). The CDR3 has 13 amino acids. The DNA of the CDR3 is TGTGCCTGGAGTCCCGACAGAAATCAGCCCCAGCATTTT. Its protein is CAWSPDRNQPQHF.

The chain combines TRBV10-3 with TRBJ1-1, with a possible D match to TRBD1 (5 bases). This CDR3 comprises 14 residues. The germline V gene encodes CDR1 ENHRY and CDR2 SYGVKD. Trimming cost V 4 bases and J 4 bases, with 13 bases left between them. CDR3 region: CAISGAGGATEAFF. The CDR3 nucleotides read TGTGCCATCAGTGGGGCGGGAGGGGCCACTGAAGCTTTCTTT.

This chain links TRBV5-5 with TRBJ1-1, with 8 bases matching TRBD1. The germline V gene has CDR1 SGHKS and CDR2 YYEKEE (reference sequence). CDR3 length equals 15 residues. V was pared by 1 base and J by 0 bases, with 2 bases of the junction left unmatched. Here the CDR3 DNA reads TGTGCCAGCAGCTTGAGACAGGGGCTGAACACTGAAGCTTTCTTT. Its protein is CASSLRQGLNTEAFF. The full variable domain, completed using reference TRBV5-5 and TRBJ1-1, is DAGVTQSPTHLIKTRGQQVTLRCSPISGHKSVSWYQQVLGQGPQFIFQYYEKEERGRGNFPDRFSARQFPNYSSELNVNALLLGDSALYLCASSLRQGLNTEAFFGQGTRLTVV.

The rearrangement links TRBV9 to TRBJ2-5; 7 nucleotides agree with TRBD2. Trimming took 4 bases from V and 2 from J; bases not matched to a gene: 5. The CDR3 is 14 amino acids. CDR1 and CDR2 (germline): SGDLS, YYNGEE. DNA for the CDR3: TGTGCCAGCAGCCCTCGGACTAGGCAAGAGACCCAGTACTTC. Protein sequence: CASSPRTRQETQYF.